The 16 T cell receptor beta chains reported below all come from one sample, sequenced in a study of blood T cell repertoires in COVID-19. Only in-frame clones appear in the TCRdb table, and some are missing; sequencing was by immunoSEQ multiplex PCR. The sample includes about 190,000 clones, under 80% of them seen just once. Sequencing was done on a sample of peripheral blood. These receptors came from a man aged 50-59 years who had recovered from COVID-19.

CDR3 nucleotides: TGTGCCAGCAGCTTAGTCGGGGGAGAGACCCAGTACTTC. Translation gives CASSLVGGETQYF. The chain uses TRBV11-2 and TRBJ2-5; possibly TRBD2 for D (6 bases). The CDR3 extends over 13 amino acids. V was pared by 1 base and J by 4 bases, with 7 bases between. Per germline, CDR1 SGHAT and CDR2 FQNNGV.

This sequence joins TRBV11-3 and TRBJ2-7, with D perhaps matching TRBD1 (6 bases). Trimming removed 1 base at V and 1 base at J, with 11 bases between. Per the germline V gene, CDR1 is SGHNT and CDR2 is YENEEA. The CDR3 is 15 amino acids. CDR3 in DNA: TGTGCCAGCAGCTTAGGAGGTGACAGGTCCTACGAGCAGTACTTC. It translates to CASSLGGDRSYEQYF.

Remarks on this clone: The junction departs from germline at one end; a sequencing error may be responsible. The V and J genes are TRBV5-1 and TRBJ2-2, with 8 nucleotides matching TRBD1. The germline V gene has CDR1 SGHRS and CDR2 YFSETQ. This CDR3 has 16 amino acids. DNA for the CDR3: TGCGCCAGCAACTTGCGGGGACAGGCGAACACCGGGGAGCTGTTTTTT. Residues: CASNLRGQANTGELFF. The full variable domain, rest sourced from reference TRBV5-1 and TRBJ2-2, is KAGVTQTPRYLIKTRGQQVTLSCSPISGHRSVSWYQQTPGQGLQFLFEYFSETQRNKGNFPGRFSGRQFSNSRSEMNVSTLELGDSALYLCASNLRGQANTGELFFGEGSRLTVL.

This rearrangement joins TRBV5-1 to TRBJ2-1; 7 bases line up with TRBD1. With V trimmed by 3 bases and J by 0 bases, 15 bases remained unmatched. Germline values: CDR1 SGHRS, CDR2 YFSETQ. CDR3 length equals 19 residues. The CDR3, as DNA: TGCGCCAGCAGCTACGGACCCTCGACAGGGACGGGCTCCTACAATGAGCAGTTCTTC. Protein sequence: CASSYGPSTGTGSYNEQFF.

V usage is TRBV29-1 and J usage is TRBJ2-5, with 9 positions matching TRBD1. The CDR3 has 16 amino acids. Looked up from germline, CDR1 is SQVTM and CDR2 is ANQGSEA. The junction had 15 bases not matched to a gene; V was cut back by 7 bases and J by 3 bases. Here the CDR3 reads CSGGDSQGALKETQYF. As DNA, the CDR3 is TGCAGCGGCGGCGATTCACAGGGGGCTCTCAAAGAGACCCAGTACTTC.

The genes are TRBV5-1 and TRBJ1-2, with 9 bases matching TRBD1. CDR1 is SGHRS, CDR2 YFSETQ, per germline. The CDR3 has 18 amino acids. V shed 4 bases, J shed 8 bases, and the junction held 21 bases outside the gene matches. The CDR3: CASSAGQGSAGAYSGYTF. The CDR3 nucleotides read TGCGCCAGCAGCGCGGGACAGGGTAGTGCCGGGGCTTATTCCGGCTACACCTTC.

The rearrangement uses TRBV11-2 and TRBJ2-1; 10 positions agree with TRBD2. Per germline, CDR1 SGHAT and CDR2 FQNNGV. The length of the CDR3 is 17 residues. The ends lost 3 bases at V and 8 bases at J; junction bases unmatched: 13. This CDR3 reads CASSFQGLAEPLDEQFF. Here the CDR3 DNA reads TGTGCCAGCAGCTTCCAAGGACTAGCGGAGCCCCTCGATGAGCAGTTCTTC.

This rearrangement joins TRBV20-1 to TRBJ2-1; possible D gene TRBD2, 5 bases. Trimming pared 3 bases from V and 4 bases from J, leaving 13 bases between. The CDR3 extends over 14 amino acids. The germline V gene has CDR1 DFQATT and CDR2 SNEGSKA (reference sequence). CDR3 nucleotides: TGCAGTGCTAGTGGTTTGGGGAGATACAATGAGCAGTTCTTC. It specifies CSASGLGRYNEQFF.

V usage is TRBV18 and J usage is TRBJ2-1; D is unresolved. This CDR3 is 15 amino acids long. CDR1 is KGHSH, CDR2 LQKENI, per germline. Trimming took 2 bases from V and 1 from J, leaving 9 bases between them. The CDR3 spells CASSPTADSYNEQFF. Here the CDR3 DNA reads TGTGCCAGCTCACCAACGGCGGATTCCTACAATGAGCAGTTCTTC.

The chain carries TRBV27 and TRBJ2-7; 10 bases map to TRBD2. This CDR3 spans 14 amino acids. Germline V gene sequence: CDR1 MNHEY, CDR2 SMNVEV (reference sequence). With 5 bases clipped from V and 6 bases from J, the junction kept 7 bases outside the gene matches. The CDR3 DNA reads as TGTGCCAGCAGTCGACTAGCGGGTTTTTTCGAGCAGTACTTC. Residues: CASSRLAGFFEQYF.

This clone appeared a single time. J is TRBJ2-7 and V is TRBV10-3; 10 positions match TRBD2. From germline, CDR1 is ENHRY and CDR2 SYGVKD. The CDR3 has 15 amino acids. The V segment lost 3 bases and the J segment 3 bases; nucleotides outside the gene matches: 5. In nucleotides, the CDR3 is TGTGCCATCAGTGATGCTAGCGGGAGATTCTACGAGCAGTACTTC. Its translation: CAISDASGRFYEQYF.

J is TRBJ2-1 and V is TRBV9, with 14 nucleotides matching TRBD2. V dropped 1 base and J dropped 7; count of bases not matched to a gene: 7. The germline V gene has CDR1 SGDLS and CDR2 YYNGEE. The CDR3 loop spans 17 amino acids. The DNA of the CDR3 is TGTGCCAGCAGCGTACTTTCCGGGACTAGCGGGAGTAATGAGCAGTTCTTC. Encoded protein: CASSVLSGTSGSNEQFF.

The J gene is TRBJ2-1, the V gene TRBV18; TRBD2 is a possible D gene (5 bases). V dropped 6 bases and J dropped 9 bases, with 15 bases sitting between them. There are 13 residues in the CDR3. Germline V CDR1 and CDR2: KGHSH, LQKENI. The CDR3, as DNA: TGTGCCAGCTCCCTAGGTCTAGAGGGTGAGCAGTTCTTC. This translates into CASSLGLEGEQFF.

V and J are TRBV6-5 and TRBJ2-2, with D possibly TRBD2 on 5 matching bases. V lost 1 base and J lost 0, with 9 bases in between. The CDR3 spans 16 residues. Germline V gene lookup returns CDR1 MNHEY and CDR2 SVGAGI. The CDR3, as DNA: TGTGCCAGCAGTTACTTCGTCGGGACGAACACCGGGGAGCTGTTTTTT. Residues: CASSYFVGTNTGELFF.

J is TRBJ2-2 and V is TRBV4-2; the D is unclear. V dropped 0 bases and J dropped 2 bases, with 13 bases sitting between them. Germline V lookup: CDR1 LGHNA, CDR2 YNFKEQ. This CDR3 region has 17 residues. The CDR3, as DNA: TGTGCCAGCAGCCAAGAGGCATTGCGGTTTAACACCGGGGAGCTGTTTTTT. It specifies CASSQEALRFNTGELFF.

The chain joins TRBV3-1 (or the pseudogene TRBV3-2) to TRBJ2-7, with a possible D match to TRBD2 (6 bases). CDR1 is LGHDT, CDR2 YNNKEL, per germline (reference sequence). The CDR3 length is 14 residues. V lost 0 bases to trimming and J lost 6 bases, with 12 bases between them. This CDR3 is CASSQDYGGTEQYF. DNA of the CDR3: TGTGCCAGCAGCCAAGATTACGGAGGGACCGAGCAGTACTTC.